The 27 T cell receptor beta chains presented below share a single source sample, sequenced in a study of a mutant IDH1 vaccine in newly diagnosed glioma (dated by TCRdb to about 2021). The time point label on this specimen signifies: week 47, end of study. Each vaccine dose, consisting of 300 ug of a 20-mer mutant IDH1 peptide in Montanide, was administered subcutaneously with topical imiquimod. The antigens for these receptors are not known. Library creation used the immunoSEQ multiplex PCR assay. TCRdb limited this immuneACCESS table to in-frame rearrangements with V and J called. A share of clones is missing; checked studies link under half to unresolved V genes, and the rest is unexplained. The sample table shows about 13,000 clones, and about 80% are seen once. The ten largest clonotypes hold about 4% of the sample. This sample comprised PBMCs, obtained from a glioma patient whose treatment included an IDH1 peptide vaccine. These receptors originate from a woman aged 40 to 50 with glioma.

This rearrangement joins TRBV5-1 to TRBJ2-5; D not certain. V was clipped by 0 bases and J by 5 bases, with 11 bases between them. Germline V lookup: CDR1 SGHRS, CDR2 YFSETQ. CDR3 size: 14 residues. In DNA, the CDR3 is TGCGCCAGCAGCTTGGCGGGCGTTGGGGAGACCCAGTACTTC. Protein sequence: CASSLAGVGETQYF.

This sequence joins TRBV11-2 and TRBJ2-5, with D perhaps TRBD2 (6 bases). This CDR3 region has 15 residues. The germline CDR1 and CDR2 sequences are SGHAT and FQNNGV. V lost 0 bases, J lost 5 bases, and 13 bases lay in between. The CDR3 DNA is TGTGCCAGCAGCTTAGATTCGCCAGCGGGCGAGACCCAGTACTTC. Protein product: CASSLDSPAGETQYF.

This clone turned up a few times. The CDR3 DNA is TGTGCCAGCAGCCGGGACCAGGGGTTGAATCAGCCCCAGCATTTT. This encodes CASSRDQGLNQPQHF. The V call is TRBV16, the J call TRBJ1-5; TRBD1 is a possible D gene (6 bases). CDR1 KGHSY and CDR2 FQNENV come from the germline V gene. The CDR3 spans 15 residues. V gave up 4 bases and J gave up 4 bases, with 14 bases separating them.

This clone was observed a few times. The chain joins TRBV29-1 to TRBJ1-4, with 7 bases aligning to TRBD1. Germline V gene data show CDR1 as SQVTM and CDR2 as ANQGSEA. V lost 6 bases, J lost 1 base, and 8 bases stayed unmatched. CDR3 length: 15 amino acids. For the CDR3, the DNA is TGCAGCGTGGGGGATTCAGGGGGAACTAATGAAAAACTGTTTTTT. This sequence encodes CSVGDSGGTNEKLFF.

The chain uses TRBV7-2 and TRBJ1-4, with TRBD1 matching 8 bases. Germline V lookup: CDR1 SGHTA, CDR2 FQGNSA. The CDR3 length is 15 residues. V lost 4 bases to trimming and J lost 7 bases; unmatched junction nucleotides: 8. The CDR3 DNA sequence: TGTGCCAGCAGCTCCTGGACAGGGACCGGTGAAAAACTGTTTTTT. This gives the protein CASSSWTGTGEKLFF.

This sequence joins TRBV10-3 and TRBJ2-7; possibly TRBD1 for D (5 bases). The germline V and J ends were trimmed by 3 bases and 3 bases, with 12 bases remaining between them. Germline V gene data show CDR1 as ENHRY and CDR2 as SYGVKD. This CDR3 comprises 14 residues. The CDR3 here is CAISEGAVDYEQYF. Written as DNA, the CDR3 is TGTGCCATCAGTGAAGGGGCCGTTGACTACGAGCAGTACTTC.

The V call is TRBV27, the J call TRBJ1-2, with 8 bases that match TRBD1. V lost 7 bases to trimming and J lost 8 bases; unmatched junction nucleotides: 6. Germline V gene sequence: CDR1 MNHEY, CDR2 SMNVEV (reference sequence). This CDR3 is built from 12 residues. CDR3 in DNA: TGTGCCAGCATAGGACAGGGCGGAGGCTACACCTTC. Residues: CASIGQGGGYTF.

This clone was recorded once. This chain links TRBV28 with TRBJ1-2; 7 nucleotides line up with TRBD1. Losses at the gene ends were 8 bases for V and 5 bases for J; bases not matched to a gene: 11. Germline V CDR1 and CDR2: MDHEN, SYDVKM. The CDR3 runs 14 residues. DNA for the CDR3: TGTGCCAGCTTCTCCCCCGACAGGGCGTATGGCTACACCTTC. This codes for CASFSPDRAYGYTF.

The CDR3 loop reads CASSSRLGDRDGELFF. CDR3 in DNA: TGTGCCAGCAGCTCTCGCCTGGGCGATAGAGACGGGGAGCTGTTTTTT. The chain carries TRBV9 and TRBJ2-2; no firm D call. V dropped 4 bases and J dropped 7 bases, with 20 bases sitting between them. The CDR3 covers 16 residues. The germline CDR1 and CDR2 sequences are SGDLS and YYNGEE.

The rearrangement uses TRBV7-9 and TRBJ1-2; D gene ambiguous. Deletions cut 5 bases from V and 1 base from J, with 8 bases between. There are 13 residues in the CDR3. Germline assignment: CDR1 SEHNR and CDR2 FQNEAQ (reference sequence). The DNA of the CDR3 is TGTGCCAGCAGCAAACAGCTTAACTATGGCTACACCTTC. Translated: CASSKQLNYGYTF. The entire variable domain, with the rest obtained from reference TRBV7-9 and TRBJ1-2, is as follows: DTGVSQNPRHKITKRGQNVTFRCDPISEHNRLYWYRQTLGQGPEFLTYFQNEAQLEKSRLLSDRFSAERPKGSFSTLEIQRTEQGDSAMYLCASSKQLNYGYTFGSGTRLTVV.

This chain uses TRBV6-1 with TRBJ2-7, with TRBD1 matching 9 bases. V dropped 6 bases and J dropped 2; count of bases not matched to a gene: 5. Germline CDR1 reads MNHNS; CDR2 reads SASEGT. The CDR3 is made up of 14 amino acids. The CDR3 reads CASSEDRGPYEQYF. CDR3 bases: TGTGCCAGCAGCGAGGACAGGGGACCCTACGAGCAGTACTTC.

As regards this clone: In the same sample, other DNA sequences code for this CDR3. The chain couples TRBV6-5 to TRBJ1-4; D call uncertain. The CDR3 contains 13 residues. Trimming removed 6 bases from V and 8 bases from J, with 13 bases in between. Germline values: CDR1 MNHEY, CDR2 SVGAGI. CDR3 in amino acids: CASSLGPGEKLFF. The CDR3 bases are TGTGCCAGCAGCCTCGGACCCGGGGAAAAACTGTTTTTT.

V is TRBV6-1 and J is TRBJ1-2; 7 positions agree with TRBD1. The CDR3 runs 14 residues. Germline loops: CDR1 MNHNS, CDR2 SASEGT. The junction had 8 bases not matched to a gene; V was cut back by 2 bases and J by 8 bases. The CDR3 DNA reads TGTGCCAGCAGTGAAAATCAGGGGGGAGGGGGCTACACCTTC. It codes for CASSENQGGGGYTF.

This clone was picked up one time. This chain connects TRBV4-2 to TRBJ2-3; D is unresolved. This CDR3 has 15 residues. Trimming shortened V by 2 bases and J by 6 bases, and 15 bases separated the two germline ends. Germline V gene data show CDR1 as LGHNA and CDR2 as YNFKEQ. CDR3 nucleotide sequence: TGTGCCAGCAGCCAAAATCCGGCCCGCTTTGATACGCAGTATTTT. It translates to CASSQNPARFDTQYF.

The genes are TRBV15 and TRBJ1-1; TRBD1 agrees at 10 bases. CDR1 is LNHNV and CDR2 is YYDKDF in the germline V gene (reference sequence). The trim removed 0 bases at V and 8 bases at J, leaving 18 bases unmatched. The CDR3 is 19 amino acids. The CDR3 sequence: CATSRDFKNWGQGTPEAFF. The CDR3 bases are TGTGCCACCAGCAGAGATTTTAAGAATTGGGGACAGGGGACGCCAGAAGCTTTCTTT.

V is TRBV5-1 and J is TRBJ1-2; D perhaps matches TRBD1 (6 bases). CDR1 is SGHRS and CDR2 is YFSETQ in the germline V gene. The CDR3 extends over 14 amino acids. V was pared by 5 bases and J by 6 bases, with 17 bases between. The CDR3 bases are TGCGCCAGCAGACATACAGGGTGGGGAGATGGCTACACCTTC. It specifies CASRHTGWGDGYTF.

The chain is built from TRBV11-3 and TRBJ2-6; no definite D call. Trimming removed 6 bases at V and 0 bases at J, with 6 bases between. This CDR3 is 14 amino acids long. Germline-derived CDR1 and CDR2 are SGHNT and YENEEA. DNA for the CDR3: TGTGCCAGCAGTTTGTCCTCTGGGGCCAACGTCCTGACTTTC. It is translated as CASSLSSGANVLTF. The variable domain in full, completed from reference TRBV11-3 and TRBJ2-6, reads EAGVVQSPRYKIIEKKQPVAFWCNPISGHNTLYWYLQNLGQGPELLIRYENEEAVDDSQLPKDRFSAERLKGVDSTLKIQPAELGDSAVYLCASSLSSGANVLTFGAGSRLTVL.

The gene calls are TRBV9 and TRBJ2-5; unclear D gene. Trimming stripped 0 bases from V and 5 bases from J, with 11 bases between. The CDR3 sequence is 14 residues long. Germline V gene data show CDR1 as SGDLS and CDR2 as YYNGEE. The CDR3 sequence: CASSVALLGETQYF. In DNA form, the CDR3 reads TGTGCCAGCAGCGTAGCTCTTCTTGGCGAGACCCAGTACTTC.

This clone has a handful of counts. The chain carries TRBV7-9 and TRBJ2-7; D might be TRBD1 or TRBD2, each matching 5 bases. The length of the CDR3 is 13 residues. Trimming left V 1 base short and J 5 bases short, with 9 bases between. Per germline, CDR1 SEHNR and CDR2 FQNEAQ (reference sequence). The CDR3 DNA reads TGTGCCAGCAGCTTAGGTCAGGGAGACGAGCAGTACTTC. Translating it yields CASSLGQGDEQYF.

V usage is TRBV10-3 and J usage is TRBJ2-2, with 7 positions matching TRBD2. With 0 bases clipped from V and 3 bases from J, the junction kept 10 bases outside the gene matches. The CDR3 is made up of 18 amino acids. Germline V gene sequence: CDR1 ENHRY, CDR2 SYGVKD. The CDR3: CAISESPPGLLDTGELFF. In DNA, the CDR3 is TGTGCCATCAGTGAGTCCCCACCGGGACTACTCGACACCGGGGAGCTGTTTTTT.

The V and J genes are TRBV28 and TRBJ2-7; 7 nucleotides line up with TRBD1. Germline V gives CDR1 MDHEN, CDR2 SYDVKM. J gave up 5 bases and V 6 bases, and 10 bases lay outside the gene matches. The CDR3 is 14 residues long. The CDR3: CASRDPGGRDEQYF. CDR3 coding DNA: TGTGCCAGCAGGGATCCAGGGGGTCGGGACGAGCAGTACTTC.

The chain combines TRBV5-4 with TRBJ2-3, with TRBD2 matching over 7 bases. Germline lookup yields CDR1 SGHNT and CDR2 YYREEE (reference sequence). This CDR3 has 16 residues. Trimming cost V 4 bases and J 1 base; bases outside gene matches: 9. The CDR3 spells CASSANSGTGTDTQYF. DNA for the CDR3: TGTGCCAGCAGCGCGAACAGCGGGACTGGCACAGATACGCAGTATTTT. Variable domain in full (rest from reference TRBV5-4 and TRBJ2-3): ETGVTQSPTHLIKTRGQQVTLRCSSQSGHNTVSWYQQALGQGPQFIFQYYREEENGRGNFPPRFSGLQFPNYSSELNVNALELDDSALYLCASSANSGTGTDTQYFGPGTRLTVL.

The rearrangement joins TRBV7-2 to TRBJ2-5, with 11 bases lining up with TRBD2. Germline-derived CDR1 and CDR2 are SGHTA and FQGNSA. The CDR3 consists of 19 residues. V gave up 5 bases and J gave up 7 bases; unmatched junction bases: 21. CDR3 nucleotide sequence: TGTGCCAGCAGCCGACTGGCGGGCCTCACTAGCGGGAGATTGGTGACCCAGTACTTC. It is translated as CASSRLAGLTSGRLVTQYF.

The chain employs TRBV4-1 and TRBJ2-1; D is ambiguous. The CDR3 covers 12 residues. Trimming took 1 base from V and 9 from J, leaving 7 bases between them. CDR1 is MGHRA, CDR2 YSYEKL, per germline. CDR3 residues: CASSQVHREQFF. The CDR3 coding sequence is TGCGCCAGCAGCCAAGTTCACCGTGAGCAGTTCTTC.

The rearrangement links TRBV5-1 to TRBJ2-3; the match to TRBD2 covers 9 bases. The CDR3 sequence is 16 residues long. The V and J ends lost 0 bases and 1 base, in that order; junction bases with no gene match: 3. CDR1 SGHRS and CDR2 YFSETQ come from the germline V gene. This chain's CDR3 is CASSLGLAGGTDTQYF. The CDR3 DNA is TGCGCCAGCAGCTTGGGGTTAGCGGGGGGCACAGATACGCAGTATTTT. The full variable domain, its missing parts supplied by reference TRBV5-1 and TRBJ2-3, is KAGVTQTPRYLIKTRGQQVTLSCSPISGHRSVSWYQQTPGQGLQFLFEYFSETQRNKGNFPGRFSGRQFSNSRSEMNVSTLELGDSALYLCASSLGLAGGTDTQYFGPGTRLTVL.

The CDR3 loop is CASSPPGQYSPLHF. The CDR3 coding sequence is TGTGCCAGCAGCCCCCCCGGGCAGTATTCACCCCTCCACTTT. This sequence joins TRBV7-9 and TRBJ1-6; D call uncertain. Germline CDR1 reads SEHNR; CDR2 reads FQNEAQ (reference sequence). CDR3 length: 14 residues. Between the trimmed V and J ends, which lost 5 bases and 8 bases, there was a span of 13 bases.

Here the CDR3 reads CASSQPSGRLGEQYF. The CDR3 coding sequence is TGCGCCAGCAGCCAACCTAGCGGGAGGTTAGGCGAGCAGTACTTC. V is TRBV4-1 and J is TRBJ2-7, with 11 bases fitting TRBD2. The length of the CDR3 is 15 residues. The germline gives CDR1 MGHRA, CDR2 YSYEKL. V shed 2 bases, J shed 6 bases, and the junction held 6 bases outside the gene matches.